These T cell receptor beta chains were read from a single sample in a study of cytomegalovirus exposure and HLA in healthy donors. Clones were sequenced by immunoSEQ multiplex PCR, and TCRdb holds only the in-frame ones, with some missing. The table records about 240,000 clones, around 85% of them present only once. What was sequenced was PBMCs. The receptors derive from a woman aged 25 to 39 in good health and CMV-seropositive. Both conserved end residues are part of each CDR3. Fields, in order: D gene, J gene, clone size, V gene, CDR3 protein, CDR3 DNA. A D gene is named only where the DNA matches it firmly. A clone size is listed for some rows: how often the clone was seen (once, few, many), or a class if it is expanded.

. | TRBJ1-1 | . | TRBV6-5 | CATMVLQGTHPEAFF | TGTGCCACCATGGTCCTACAGGGTACCCACCCTGAAGCTTTCTTT
TRBD2 | TRBJ2-7 | . | TRBV5-1 | CASSFGLAGNEGDEQYF | TGCGCCAGCAGCTTCGGACTAGCGGGGAACGAGGGGGACGAGCAGTACTTC
TRBD1 | TRBJ1-4 | . | TRBV7-9 | CASSLTTGDGEKLFF | TGTGCCAGCAGCCTAACCACAGGGGACGGTGAAAAACTGTTTTTT
. | TRBJ1-1 | . | TRBV6-1 | CASSESPEGTEAFF | TGTGCCAGCAGTGAGTCCCCGGAGGGGACTGAAGCTTTCTTT
TRBD2 | TRBJ2-5 | . | TRBV4-2 | CASSRNKGLAEETQYF | TGTGCCAGCAGCCGGAACAAAGGACTAGCGGAAGAGACCCAGTACTTC
. | TRBJ1-4 | . | TRBV5-1 | CASSLLTGDNEKLFF | TGCGCCAGCAGCCTCCTGACAGGTGATAATGAAAAACTGTTTTTT
TRBD2 | TRBJ2-1 | . | TRBV4-2 | CASSPPLGASGNEQFF | TGTGCCAGCAGCCCTCCTTTAGGGGCTAGCGGGAATGAGCAGTTCTTC
. | TRBJ1-1 | . | TRBV29-1 | CSVSVNTNTEAFF | TGCAGCGTCTCAGTAAATACGAACACTGAAGCTTTCTTT
. | TRBJ1-1 | . | TRBV5-1 | CASRRTSDRPEAFF | TGCGCCAGCAGGCGTACGTCGGACAGACCTGAAGCTTTCTTT
. | TRBJ1-1 | . | TRBV6-5 | CASSKLQGEAFF | TGTGCCAGCAGTAAACTCCAGGGGGAAGCTTTCTTT
. | TRBJ2-5 | . | TRBV6-6 | CASSYSVGLGETQYF | TGTGCCAGCAGTTACTCGGTGGGCTTGGGAGAGACCCAGTACTTC
. | TRBJ2-7 | . | TRBV2 | CASSERRLLYEQYF | TGTGCCAGCAGTGAGCGCAGGCTTCTCTACGAGCAGTACTTC
. | TRBJ1-1 | . | TRBV18 | CASSLAQGTLNTEAFF | TGTGCCAGCTCACTTGCCCAGGGGACCCTGAACACTGAAGCTTTCTTT
TRBD1 | TRBJ1-1 | . | TRBV6-5 | CASSSLQGASNTEAFF | TGTGCCAGCAGTTCCTTACAGGGGGCGTCGAACACTGAAGCTTTCTTT
TRBD1 | TRBJ2-5 | . | TRBV27 | CASRLPGQGVPETQYF | TGTGCCAGCAGACTGCCGGGACAGGGCGTTCCGGAGACCCAGTACTTC
. | TRBJ2-3 | . | TRBV4-1 | CASSQVIAKDTQYF | TGCGCCAGCAGCCAAGTTATAGCTAAGGATACGCAGTATTTT
TRBD1 | TRBJ1-6 | once | TRBV5-1 | CASSLTDRGGGSPLHF | TGCGCCAGCAGCTTAACTGACAGGGGCGGAGGTTCACCCCTCCACTTT
. | TRBJ2-4 | once | TRBV2 | CASRELVAANIQYF | TGTGCCAGCAGGGAATTGGTAGCGGCTAACATTCAGTACTTC
. | TRBJ1-2 | . | TRBV7-9 | CASSLGRGDGYTF | TGTGCCAGCAGCTTAGGCCGGGGGGATGGCTACACCTTC
. | TRBJ1-1 | . | TRBV19 | CASSRVNTEAFF | TGTGCCAGTAGTCGGGTGAACACTGAAGCTTTCTTT
TRBD2 | TRBJ2-1 | . | TRBV14 | CASSQPYGTSGSHEQFF | TGTGCCAGCAGCCAACCCTACGGGACTAGCGGGAGCCATGAGCAGTTCTTC
. | TRBJ1-2 | . | TRBV6-5 | CASSTPGGGYGYTF | TGTGCCAGCAGTACCCCTGGGGGGGGCTATGGCTACACCTTC
TRBD2 | TRBJ2-1 | . | TRBV19 | CASSRLAGGYNEQFF | TGTGCCAGTAGTCGACTAGCGGGAGGGTACAATGAGCAGTTCTTC
TRBD2 | TRBJ2-2 | . | TRBV11-3 | CASSLAGGQSNTGELFF | TGTGCCAGCAGCTTAGCGGGAGGTCAGTCGAACACCGGGGAGCTGTTTTTT
TRBD2 | TRBJ2-7 | once | TRBV5-1 | CASSPGLAGDYEQYF | TGCGCCAGCAGCCCCGGACTAGCGGGAGACTACGAGCAGTACTTC
TRBD2 | TRBJ2-5 | . | TRBV27 | CASSPTSAEETQYF | TGTGCCAGCAGTCCGACTAGCGCTGAAGAGACCCAGTACTTC
TRBD2 | TRBJ2-3 | . | TRBV4-1 | CASSPGLAGGGDTQYF | TGCGCCAGCAGCCCGGGACTAGCGGGGGGAGGGGATACGCAGTATTTT
TRBD1 | TRBJ2-7 | . | TRBV7-6 | CASSLGTGSYEQYF | TGTGCCAGCAGCCTGGGGACAGGCTCCTACGAGCAGTACTTC
TRBD2 | TRBJ2-1 | . | TRBV7-2 | CASSLMAGGSYNEQFF | TGTGCCAGCAGCCTTATGGCGGGGGGGAGCTACAATGAGCAGTTCTTC
. | TRBJ1-1 | . | TRBV11-3 | CASSTGFTEAFF | TGTGCCAGCAGCACAGGGTTCACTGAAGCTTTCTTT
TRBD2 | TRBJ2-3 | . | TRBV9 | CASSPEPGLAGGIGTDTQYF | TGTGCCAGCAGCCCCGAACCGGGACTAGCGGGAGGCATCGGCACAGATACGCAGTATTTT
. | TRBJ2-6 | . | TRBV21-1 | CASSLRLFPCSGANVLTF | TGTGCCAGCAGCTTACGACTATTTCCTTGCTCTGGGGCCAACGTCCTGACTTTC
TRBD1 | TRBJ2-1 | few | TRBV11-2 | CASSLLGTGANEQFF | TGTGCCAGCAGCTTGCTCGGGACAGGGGCCAATGAGCAGTTCTTC
TRBD1 | TRBJ1-4 | once | TRBV28 | CASSPAPGQLTPQPNEKLFF | TGTGCCAGCAGTCCTGCCCCGGGACAGCTAACCCCGCAGCCTAATGAAAAACTGTTTTTT
. | TRBJ1-1 | . | TRBV28 | CASSLRNRKAFF | TGTGCCAGCAGTTTAAGGAACAGGAAAGCTTTCTTT
TRBD1 | TRBJ2-7 | once | TRBV29-1 | CSVGTGGPYEQYF | TGCAGCGTAGGGACAGGGGGACCCTACGAGCAGTACTTC
TRBD1 | TRBJ2-7 | . | TRBV12-5 | CASGECRAGTGAEQYF | TGTGCTAGTGGAGAATGCCGAGCCGGGACAGGGGCCGAGCAGTACTTC
. | TRBJ2-7 | . | TRBV7-6 | CASSLGAGVSYEQYF | TGTGCCAGCAGCTTAGGCGCAGGTGTCTCCTACGAGCAGTACTTC
. | TRBJ2-5 | . | TRBV11-3 | CASSLDLETQYF | TGTGCCAGCAGCTTAGATCTCGAGACCCAGTACTTC
. | TRBJ2-7 | . | TRBV30 | CAWSVNSYYEQYF | TGTGCCTGGAGTGTGAACAGTTACTACGAGCAGTACTTC
TRBD2 | TRBJ2-1 | . | TRBV29-1 | CSVGTGTSGVLSGEQFF | TGCAGCGTTGGGACCGGGACTAGCGGGGTCCTCTCTGGTGAGCAGTTCTTC
. | TRBJ1-2 | once | TRBV6-5 | CASTRSDSSNYGYTF | TGTGCCAGCACTAGGTCGGACAGCTCTAACTATGGCTACACCTTC
. | TRBJ1-2 | . | TRBV30 | CAWSVAGGAYGYTF | TGTGCCTGGAGTGTCGCGGGCGGGGCCTATGGCTACACCTTC
. | TRBJ2-1 | . | TRBV29-1 | CSVEYGDSYNEQFF | TGCAGCGTTGAATACGGGGATTCCTACAATGAGCAGTTCTTC
. | TRBJ2-3 | . | TRBV5-4 | CASSLGISGFGDTQYF | TGTGCCAGCAGCTTGGGAATTAGCGGTTTTGGTGATACGCAGTATTTT
TRBD1 | TRBJ1-2 | once | TRBV4-2 | CASSRPGTDFGYTF | TGTGCCAGCAGCCGGCCTGGGACAGATTTTGGCTACACCTTC
. | TRBJ1-2 | few | TRBV14 | CASSQGGDGYTF | TGTGCCAGCAGCCAAGGGGGGGATGGCTACACCTTC
. | TRBJ1-2 | few | TRBV14 | CASSQDQRFGGYTF | TGTGCCAGCAGCCAAGATCAACGGTTTGGTGGCTACACCTTC
TRBD2 | TRBJ2-7 | . | TRBV6-1 | CASSDWTSGILRDEQYF | TGTGCCAGCAGTGATTGGACTAGCGGGATATTAAGGGACGAGCAGTACTTC
. | TRBJ1-1 | . | TRBV5-1 | CASSLARGNTEAFF | TGCGCCAGCAGCTTGGCAAGGGGGAACACTGAAGCTTTCTTT
TRBD2 | TRBJ2-3 | . | TRBV11-2 | CASSRKRDTDTQYF | TGTGCCAGCAGCCGCAAGCGGGACACAGATACGCAGTATTTT
. | TRBJ1-3 | . | TRBV29-1 | CSVIQRDSGNTIYF | TGCAGCGTTATACAGAGGGACTCTGGAAACACCATATATTTT
. | TRBJ2-3 | . | TRBV11-3 | CASSLAKARDSSYTDTQYF | TGTGCCAGCAGCTTGGCCAAAGCAAGGGACTCGTCATACACAGATACGCAGTATTTT
TRBD2 | TRBJ2-3 | . | TRBV29-1 | CSVGGSGILTDTQYF | TGCAGCGTTGGGGGTAGCGGGATACTCACAGATACGCAGTATTTT
. | TRBJ1-2 | . | TRBV5-1 | CASTLTPGGDYGYTF | TGCGCCAGCACCCTCACGCCCGGGGGGGACTATGGCTACACCTTC